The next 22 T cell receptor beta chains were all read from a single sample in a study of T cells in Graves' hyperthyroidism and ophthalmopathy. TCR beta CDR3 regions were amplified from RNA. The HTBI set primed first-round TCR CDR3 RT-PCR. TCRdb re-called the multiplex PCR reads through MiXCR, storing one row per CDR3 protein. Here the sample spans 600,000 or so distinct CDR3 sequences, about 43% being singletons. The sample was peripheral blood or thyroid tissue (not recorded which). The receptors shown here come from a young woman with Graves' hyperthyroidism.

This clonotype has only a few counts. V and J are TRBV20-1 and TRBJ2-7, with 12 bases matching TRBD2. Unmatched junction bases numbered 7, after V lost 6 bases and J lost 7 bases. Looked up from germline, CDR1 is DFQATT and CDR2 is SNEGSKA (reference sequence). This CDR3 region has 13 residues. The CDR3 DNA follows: TGCAGTGCCGTACCCGGACTAGCGGGAGAGCAGTACTTC. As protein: CSAVPGLAGEQYF.

The CDR3 region is CAISEWTGAGNSPLHF. The CDR3 nucleotides are TGTGCCATCAGTGAGTGGACAGGGGCGGGTAATTCACCCCTCCACTTT. V usage is TRBV10-3 and J usage is TRBJ1-6, with 9 nucleotides matching TRBD1. This CDR3 has 16 amino acids. Trimming at V came to 1 base and at J to 6 bases, leaving 4 bases not matched to a gene. The V gene's germline CDR1 is ENHRY and CDR2 SYGVKD.

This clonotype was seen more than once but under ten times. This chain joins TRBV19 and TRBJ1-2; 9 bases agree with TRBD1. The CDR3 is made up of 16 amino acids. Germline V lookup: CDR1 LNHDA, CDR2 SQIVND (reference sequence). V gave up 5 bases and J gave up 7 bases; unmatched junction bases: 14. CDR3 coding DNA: TGTGCCAGTAGTCGCAGTGGGACAGGGTCCTTTGGTGGCTACACCTTC. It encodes CASSRSGTGSFGGYTF.

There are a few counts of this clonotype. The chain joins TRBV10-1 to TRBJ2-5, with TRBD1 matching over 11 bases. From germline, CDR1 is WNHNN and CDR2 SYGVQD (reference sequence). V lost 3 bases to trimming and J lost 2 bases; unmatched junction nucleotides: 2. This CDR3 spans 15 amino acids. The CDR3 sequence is CASSEGTGGQETQYF. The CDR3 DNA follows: TGCGCCAGCAGTGAAGGGACAGGGGGACAAGAGACCCAGTACTTC.

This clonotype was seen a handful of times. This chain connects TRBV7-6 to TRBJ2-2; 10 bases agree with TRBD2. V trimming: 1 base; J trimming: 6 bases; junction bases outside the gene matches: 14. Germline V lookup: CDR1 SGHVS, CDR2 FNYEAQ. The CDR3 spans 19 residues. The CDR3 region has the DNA TGTGCCAGCAGCTTAGATCCCTATCTAAGCGGGAGGGTACCCGGGGAGCTGTTTTTT. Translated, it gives CASSLDPYLSGRVPGELFF.

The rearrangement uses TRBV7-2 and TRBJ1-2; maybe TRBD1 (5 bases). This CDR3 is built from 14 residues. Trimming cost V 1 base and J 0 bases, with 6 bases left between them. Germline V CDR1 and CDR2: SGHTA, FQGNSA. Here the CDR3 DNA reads TGTGCCAGCAGCTTAGACAGGCCTAACTATGGCTACACCTTC. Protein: CASSLDRPNYGYTF.

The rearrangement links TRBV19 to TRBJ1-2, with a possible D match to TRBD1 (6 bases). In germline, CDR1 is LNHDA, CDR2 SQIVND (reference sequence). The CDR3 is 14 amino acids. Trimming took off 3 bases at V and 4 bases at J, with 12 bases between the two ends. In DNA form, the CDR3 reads TGTGCCAGTAGTATTACCGGACAGTCCTATGGCTACACCTTC. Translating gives CASSITGQSYGYTF.

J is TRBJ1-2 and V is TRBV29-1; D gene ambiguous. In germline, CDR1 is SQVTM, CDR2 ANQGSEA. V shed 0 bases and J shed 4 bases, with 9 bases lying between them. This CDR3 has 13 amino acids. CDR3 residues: CSVEEGFVYGYTF. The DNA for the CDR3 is TGCAGCGTTGAAGAGGGGTTTGTCTATGGCTACACCTTC.

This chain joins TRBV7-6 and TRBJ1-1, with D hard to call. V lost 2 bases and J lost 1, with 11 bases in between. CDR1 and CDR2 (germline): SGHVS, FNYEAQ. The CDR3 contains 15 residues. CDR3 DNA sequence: TGTGCCAGCAGCTTATTCCCCGGCCAGAACACTGAAGCTTTCTTT. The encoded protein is CASSLFPGQNTEAFF.

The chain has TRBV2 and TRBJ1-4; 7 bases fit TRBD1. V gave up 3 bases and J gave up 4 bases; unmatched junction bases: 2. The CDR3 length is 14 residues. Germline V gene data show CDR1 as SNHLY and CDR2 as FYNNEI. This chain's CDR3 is CASSEGQNNEKLFF. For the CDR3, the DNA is TGTGCCAGCAGTGAGGGACAGAATAATGAAAAACTGTTTTTT.

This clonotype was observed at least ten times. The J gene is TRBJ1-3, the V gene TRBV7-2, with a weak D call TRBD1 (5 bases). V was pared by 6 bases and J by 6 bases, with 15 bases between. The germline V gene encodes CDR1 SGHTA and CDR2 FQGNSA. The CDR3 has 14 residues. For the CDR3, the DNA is TGTGCCAGCAGTCCGAGGCTGGGGGTAAACACCATATATTTT. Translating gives CASSPRLGVNTIYF.

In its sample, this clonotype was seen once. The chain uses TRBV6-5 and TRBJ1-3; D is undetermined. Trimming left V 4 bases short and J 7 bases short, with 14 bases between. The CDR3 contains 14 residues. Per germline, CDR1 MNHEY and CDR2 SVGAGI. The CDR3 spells CASSSQALMNTIYF. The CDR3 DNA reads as TGTGCCAGCAGTTCACAAGCCCTGATGAACACCATATATTTT.

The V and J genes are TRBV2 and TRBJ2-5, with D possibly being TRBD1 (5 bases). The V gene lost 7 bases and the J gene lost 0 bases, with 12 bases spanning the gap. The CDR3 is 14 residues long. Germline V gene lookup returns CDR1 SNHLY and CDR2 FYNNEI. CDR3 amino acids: CASTDSGYQETQYF. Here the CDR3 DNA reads TGTGCCAGCACTGACAGTGGGTACCAAGAGACCCAGTACTTC.

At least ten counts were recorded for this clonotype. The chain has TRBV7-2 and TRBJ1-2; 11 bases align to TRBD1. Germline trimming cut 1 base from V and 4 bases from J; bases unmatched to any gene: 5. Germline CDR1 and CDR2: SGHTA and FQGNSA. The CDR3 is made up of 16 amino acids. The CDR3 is CASSLEGQGAGYGYTF. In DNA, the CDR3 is TGTGCCAGCAGCTTAGAAGGACAGGGGGCAGGCTATGGCTACACCTTC.

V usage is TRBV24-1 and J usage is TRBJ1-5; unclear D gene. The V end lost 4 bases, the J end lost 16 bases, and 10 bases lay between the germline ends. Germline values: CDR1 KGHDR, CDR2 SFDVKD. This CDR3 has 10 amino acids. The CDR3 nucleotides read TGTGCCACCAGTGACCTCCTGGGACATTTT. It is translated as CATSDLLGHF.

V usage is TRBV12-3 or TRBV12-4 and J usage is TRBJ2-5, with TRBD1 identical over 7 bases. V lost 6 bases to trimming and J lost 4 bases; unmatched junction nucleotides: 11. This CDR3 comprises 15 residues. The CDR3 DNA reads TGTGCCAGCAGCGAAGACAGGGCGCAAGTAGAGACCCAGTACTTC. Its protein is CASSEDRAQVETQYF.

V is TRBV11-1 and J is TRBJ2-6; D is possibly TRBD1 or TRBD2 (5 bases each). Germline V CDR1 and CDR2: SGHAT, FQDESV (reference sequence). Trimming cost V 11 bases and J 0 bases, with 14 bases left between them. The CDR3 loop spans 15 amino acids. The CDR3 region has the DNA TGTGCCGTTTCAGGGAGAGCCTCTGGGGCCAACGTCCTGACTTTC. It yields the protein CAVSGRASGANVLTF.

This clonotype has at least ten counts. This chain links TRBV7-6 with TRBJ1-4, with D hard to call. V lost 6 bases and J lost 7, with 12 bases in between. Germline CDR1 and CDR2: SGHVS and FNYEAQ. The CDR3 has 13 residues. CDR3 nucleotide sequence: TGTGCCAGCAGTGGCAACTCGGGTGAAAAACTGTTTTTT. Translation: CASSGNSGEKLFF.

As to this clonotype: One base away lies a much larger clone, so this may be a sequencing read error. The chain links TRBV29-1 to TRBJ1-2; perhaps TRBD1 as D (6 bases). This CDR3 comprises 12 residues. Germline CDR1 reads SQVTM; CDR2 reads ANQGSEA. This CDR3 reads CSVERRTVGHTF. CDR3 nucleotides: TGCAGCGTTGAAAGGAGGACAGTTGGCCACACCTTC. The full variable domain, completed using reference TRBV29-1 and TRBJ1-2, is SAVISQKPSRDICQRGTSLTIQCQVDSQVTMMFWYRQQPGQSLTLIATANQGSEATYESGFVIDKFPISRPNLTFSTLTVSNMSPEDSSIYLCSVERRTVGHTFGSGTRLTVV.

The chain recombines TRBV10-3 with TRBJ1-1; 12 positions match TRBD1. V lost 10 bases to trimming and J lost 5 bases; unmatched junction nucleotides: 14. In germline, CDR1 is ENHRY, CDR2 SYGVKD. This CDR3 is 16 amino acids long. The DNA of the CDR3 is TGTGCCAGCAGCCTAGTAGGGGACAGGGGGCTGACTGAAGCTTTCTTT. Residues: CASSLVGDRGLTEAFF.

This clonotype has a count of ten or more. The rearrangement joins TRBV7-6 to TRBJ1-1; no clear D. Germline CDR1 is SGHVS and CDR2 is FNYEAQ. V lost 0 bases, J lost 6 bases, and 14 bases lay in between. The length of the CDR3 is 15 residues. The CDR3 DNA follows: TGTGCCAGCAGCTTAGCGTTCACGTTCACCGCTGAAGCTTTCTTT. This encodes CASSLAFTFTAEAFF.

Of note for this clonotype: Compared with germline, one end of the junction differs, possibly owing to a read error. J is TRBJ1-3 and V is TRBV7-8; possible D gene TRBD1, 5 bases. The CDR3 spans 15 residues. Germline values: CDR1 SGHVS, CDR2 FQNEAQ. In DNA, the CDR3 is TGTGCCAGCAGCGAGCACGGGGCGGATGGAACCACCATATATTTT. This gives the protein CASSEHGADGTTIYF.